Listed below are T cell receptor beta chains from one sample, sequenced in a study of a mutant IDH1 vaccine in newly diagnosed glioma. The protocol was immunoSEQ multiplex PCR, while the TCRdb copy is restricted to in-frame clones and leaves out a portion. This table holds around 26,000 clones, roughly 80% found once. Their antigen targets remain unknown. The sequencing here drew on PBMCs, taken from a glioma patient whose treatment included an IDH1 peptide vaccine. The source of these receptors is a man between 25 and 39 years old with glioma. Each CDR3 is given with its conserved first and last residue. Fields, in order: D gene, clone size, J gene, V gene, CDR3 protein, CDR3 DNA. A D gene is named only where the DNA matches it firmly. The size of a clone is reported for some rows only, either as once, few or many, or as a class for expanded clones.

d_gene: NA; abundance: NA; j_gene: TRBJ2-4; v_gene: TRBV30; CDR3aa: CAWSVSGAKNIQYF; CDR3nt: TGTGCCTGGAGTGTATCTGGAGCCAAAAACATTCAGTACTTC
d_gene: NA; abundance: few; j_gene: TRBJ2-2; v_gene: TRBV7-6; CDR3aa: CASSLSRATGELFF; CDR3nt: TGTGCCAGCAGCTTATCCAGGGCCACCGGGGAGCTGTTTTTT
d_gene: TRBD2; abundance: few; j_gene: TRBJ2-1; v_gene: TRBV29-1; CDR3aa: CSSQTSGYNEQFF; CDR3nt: TGCAGCTCACAGACTAGCGGCTACAATGAGCAGTTCTTC
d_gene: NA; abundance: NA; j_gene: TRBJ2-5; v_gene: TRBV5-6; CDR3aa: CASSPRTDEETQYF; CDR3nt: TGTGCCAGCAGCCCCCGGACAGATGAAGAGACCCAGTACTTC
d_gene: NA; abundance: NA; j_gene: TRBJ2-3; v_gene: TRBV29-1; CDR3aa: CSVERGSVADTQYF; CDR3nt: TGCAGCGTTGAAAGGGGTTCGGTGGCAGATACGCAGTATTTT
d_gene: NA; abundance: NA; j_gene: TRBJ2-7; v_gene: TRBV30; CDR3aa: CAWAPGLSYEQYF; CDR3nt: TGTGCCTGGGCCCCGGGGCTTTCCTACGAGCAGTACTTC
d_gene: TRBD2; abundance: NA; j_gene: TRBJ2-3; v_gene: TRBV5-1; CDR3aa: CASRLAGSTDTQYF; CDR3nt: TGCGCCAGCAGACTAGCGGGTAGCACAGATACGCAGTATTTT
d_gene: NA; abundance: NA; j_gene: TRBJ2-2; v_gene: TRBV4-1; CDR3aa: CASSQGGWGEADTGELFF; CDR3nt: TGCGCCAGCAGCCAAGGAGGGTGGGGGGAAGCGGACACCGGGGAGCTGTTTTTT
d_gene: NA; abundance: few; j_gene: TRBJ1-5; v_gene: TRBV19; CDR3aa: CATTDRQADQPQHF; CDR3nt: TGTGCCACCACAGATCGCCAGGCCGATCAGCCCCAGCATTTT
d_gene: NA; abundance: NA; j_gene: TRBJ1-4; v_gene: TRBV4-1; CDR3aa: CASSKTGEKLFF; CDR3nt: TGCGCCAGCAGCAAAACAGGAGAAAAACTGTTTTTT
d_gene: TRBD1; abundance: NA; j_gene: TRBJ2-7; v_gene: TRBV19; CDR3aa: CASRETGDTAYEQYF; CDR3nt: TGTGCCAGTAGGGAGACAGGGGATACGGCCTACGAGCAGTACTTC
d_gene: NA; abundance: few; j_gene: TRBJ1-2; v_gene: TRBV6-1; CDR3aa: CASSEEQGNYGYTF; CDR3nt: TGTGCCAGCAGTGAAGAACAGGGCAACTATGGCTACACCTTC
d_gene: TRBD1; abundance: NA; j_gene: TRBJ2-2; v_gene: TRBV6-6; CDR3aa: CASRQGVGTGELFF; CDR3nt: TGTGCCAGCAGACAGGGGGTAGGCACCGGGGAGCTGTTTTTT
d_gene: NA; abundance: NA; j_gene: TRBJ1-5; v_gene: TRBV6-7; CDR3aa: CASSCPGPGGIQPQHF; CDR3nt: TGTGCCAGCAGTTGTCCGGGGCCCGGAGGGATTCAGCCCCAGCATTTT
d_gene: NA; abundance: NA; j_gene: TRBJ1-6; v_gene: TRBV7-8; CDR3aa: CASSQSRSSYNSPLHF; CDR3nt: TGTGCCAGCAGCCAATCACGGAGCTCCTATAATTCACCCCTCCACTTT
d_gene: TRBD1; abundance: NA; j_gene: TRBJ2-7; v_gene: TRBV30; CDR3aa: CAWTTGGIYEQYF; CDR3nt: TGTGCCTGGACTACAGGGGGTATCTACGAGCAGTACTTC
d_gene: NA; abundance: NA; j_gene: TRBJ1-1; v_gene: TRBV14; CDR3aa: CASSQLRGTEAFF; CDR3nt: TGTGCCAGCAGCCAACTTCGGGGCACTGAAGCTTTCTTT
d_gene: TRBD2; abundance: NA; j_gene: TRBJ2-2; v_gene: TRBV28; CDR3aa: CASRPLAEPNTGELFF; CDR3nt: TGTGCCAGCAGGCCCCTAGCGGAGCCGAACACCGGGGAGCTGTTTTTT
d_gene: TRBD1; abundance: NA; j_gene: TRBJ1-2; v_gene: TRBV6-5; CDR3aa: CASSYRTGGGYTF; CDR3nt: TGTGCCAGCAGTTACCGGACAGGGGGAGGCTACACCTTC
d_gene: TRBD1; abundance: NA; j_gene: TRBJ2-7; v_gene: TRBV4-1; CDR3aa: CASSQVPGQLTYEQYF; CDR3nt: TGCGCCAGCAGCCAAGTCCCGGGACAGCTTACCTACGAGCAGTACTTC
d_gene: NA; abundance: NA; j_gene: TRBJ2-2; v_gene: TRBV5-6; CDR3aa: CASSLGGSGTGELFF; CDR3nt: TGTGCCAGCAGCTTGGGTGGGAGTGGCACCGGGGAGCTGTTTTTT
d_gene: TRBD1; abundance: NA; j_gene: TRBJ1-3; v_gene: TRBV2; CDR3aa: CASTKDRGSGNTIYF; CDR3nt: TGTGCCAGCACCAAAGACAGGGGCTCTGGAAACACCATATATTTT
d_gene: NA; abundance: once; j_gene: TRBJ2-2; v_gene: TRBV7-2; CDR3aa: CASSSQSTGELFF; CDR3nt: TGTGCCAGCAGCTCACAGAGTACCGGGGAGCTGTTTTTT
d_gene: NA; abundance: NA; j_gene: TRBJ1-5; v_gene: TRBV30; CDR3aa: CAWKEEMGLGFNQPQHF; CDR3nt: TGTGCCTGGAAGGAGGAAATGGGTTTAGGGTTCAATCAGCCCCAGCATTTT
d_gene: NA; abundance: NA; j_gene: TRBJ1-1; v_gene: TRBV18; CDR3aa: CASSPPEITEAFF; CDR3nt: TGTGCCAGCTCACCACCGGAGATCACTGAAGCTTTCTTT
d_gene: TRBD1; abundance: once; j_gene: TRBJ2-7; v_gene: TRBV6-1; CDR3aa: CASISPGQIYEQYF; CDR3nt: TGTGCCAGCATTAGCCCGGGACAGATATACGAGCAGTACTTC
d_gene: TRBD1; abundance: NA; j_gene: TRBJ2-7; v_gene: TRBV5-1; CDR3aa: CASSLDRAYEQYF; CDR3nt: TGCGCCAGCAGCCTGGACAGGGCCTACGAGCAGTACTTC
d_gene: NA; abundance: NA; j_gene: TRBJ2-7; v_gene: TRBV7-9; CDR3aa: CASSLVNGSNEQYF; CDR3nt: TGTGCCAGCAGCTTAGTCAACGGGAGCAACGAGCAGTACTTC
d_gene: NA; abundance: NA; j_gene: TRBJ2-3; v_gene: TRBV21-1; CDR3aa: CASSKGGGLITTDTQYF; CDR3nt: TGTGCCAGCAGCAAAGGAGGAGGACTCATTACCACAGATACGCAGTATTTT
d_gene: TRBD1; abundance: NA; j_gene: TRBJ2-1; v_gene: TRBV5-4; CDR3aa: CASSLQGLKGNEQFF; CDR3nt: TGTGCCAGCAGCCTACAGGGGCTAAAGGGCAATGAGCAGTTCTTC
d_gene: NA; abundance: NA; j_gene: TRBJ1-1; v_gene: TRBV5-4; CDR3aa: CASSLWGVTEAFF; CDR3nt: TGTGCCAGCAGCTTGTGGGGGGTGACTGAAGCTTTCTTT
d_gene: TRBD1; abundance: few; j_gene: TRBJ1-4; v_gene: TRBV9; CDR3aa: CASSPGQTDEKLFF; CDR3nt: TGTGCCAGCAGCCCGGGACAGACGGATGAAAAACTGTTTTTT
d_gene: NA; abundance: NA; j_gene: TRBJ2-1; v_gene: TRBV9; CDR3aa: CASSVDGVGYNEQFF; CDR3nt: TGTGCCAGCAGCGTAGATGGAGTAGGCTACAATGAGCAGTTCTTC
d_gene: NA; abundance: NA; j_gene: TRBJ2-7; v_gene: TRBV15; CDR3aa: CATSRDSISYEQYF; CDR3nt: TGTGCCACCAGCAGGGACAGCATCTCCTACGAGCAGTACTTC
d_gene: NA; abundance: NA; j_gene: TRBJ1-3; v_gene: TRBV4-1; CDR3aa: CASSQGWARDLSGNTIYF; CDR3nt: TGCGCCAGCAGCCAAGGTTGGGCGAGGGATCTCTCTGGAAACACCATATATTTT
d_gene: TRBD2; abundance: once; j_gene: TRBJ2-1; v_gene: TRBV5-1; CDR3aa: CASSWGLAGEGFF; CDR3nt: TGCGCCAGCAGCTGGGGACTAGCGGGAGAGGGGTTCTTC
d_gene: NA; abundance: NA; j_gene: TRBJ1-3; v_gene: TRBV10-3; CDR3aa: CAIRTQVGNTIYF; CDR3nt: TGTGCCATCAGAACCCAAGTGGGAAACACCATATATTTT
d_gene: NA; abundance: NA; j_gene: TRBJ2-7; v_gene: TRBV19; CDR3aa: CASGNRDTGSYEQYF; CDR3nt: TGTGCCAGTGGCAACCGGGACACGGGCTCCTACGAGCAGTACTTC
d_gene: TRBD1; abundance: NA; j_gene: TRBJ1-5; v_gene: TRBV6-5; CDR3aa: CASTQDRDDQPQHF; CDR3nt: TGTGCCAGCACCCAAGACAGGGACGATCAGCCCCAGCATTTT
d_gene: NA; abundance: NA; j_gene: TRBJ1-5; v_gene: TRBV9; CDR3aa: CASSVDSEPNQPQHF; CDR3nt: TGTGCCAGCAGCGTCGACAGTGAACCCAATCAGCCCCAGCATTTT
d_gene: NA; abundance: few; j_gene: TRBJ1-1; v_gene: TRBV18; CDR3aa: CASSPQGVTEAFF; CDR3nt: TGTGCCAGCTCACCACAGGGTGTGACTGAAGCTTTCTTT
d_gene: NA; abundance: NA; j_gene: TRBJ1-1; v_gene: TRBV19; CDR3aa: CASSIVGDSSEAFF; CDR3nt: TGTGCCAGTAGTATCGTTGGGGATTCGAGTGAAGCTTTCTTT
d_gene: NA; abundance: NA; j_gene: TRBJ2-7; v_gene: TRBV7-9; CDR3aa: CASSFSGTRQNYEQYF; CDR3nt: TGTGCCAGCAGCTTTTCCGGGACGCGTCAAAACTACGAGCAGTACTTC